Below, 25 T cell receptor beta chains from the same sample are listed, as sequenced in a study of blood T cells in healthy people across ages. The use of a sample-barcoded 5' primer and a J-beta primer mix characterized a second PCR of roughly 6 to 11 cycles. TCRdb re-called the 5' RACE reads with MiXCR, one entry per CDR3 protein. Of 920,000 or so distinct CDR3 sequences in the sample, over 35% were seen once. What was sequenced was blood. These receptors were collected from a woman in her sixties or seventies in good health.

V is TRBV7-9 and J is TRBJ2-1; D remains unclear. V dropped 1 base and J dropped 9 bases, with 10 bases sitting between them. Looked up from germline, CDR1 is SEHNR and CDR2 is FQNEAQ (reference sequence). This CDR3 is 13 amino acids long. This CDR3 is CASSLVQRPEQFF. For the CDR3, the DNA is TGTGCCAGCAGCTTAGTCCAGAGGCCTGAGCAGTTCTTC. The complete variable domain, with remaining parts taken from reference TRBV7-9 and TRBJ2-1, reads DTGVSQNPRHKITKRGQNVTFRCDPISEHNRLYWYRQTLGQGPEFLTYFQNEAQLEKSRLLSDRFSAERPKGSFSTLEIQRTEQGDSAMYLCASSLVQRPEQFFGPGTRLTVL.

A few counts support this clonotype. This chain links TRBV9 with TRBJ2-7; D gene ambiguous. From germline, CDR1 is SGDLS and CDR2 YYNGEE. The CDR3 length is 14 residues. V was cut by 4 bases and J by 0 bases, with 11 bases left in between. The CDR3 bases are TGTGCCAGCAGCCCCATGACGGCCTCCTACGAGCAGTACTTC. Encoded protein: CASSPMTASYEQYF.

The chain is built from TRBV18 and TRBJ2-4; D might be TRBD1 or TRBD2, each matching 9 bases. The J call may be mistaken, given a closer DNA end match to TRBJ2-7. Germline-derived CDR1 and CDR2 are KGHSH and LQKENI. CDR3 length: 18 amino acids. Written as DNA, the CDR3 is TGTGCCAGCTCACGCCCGGGACAGGGAAGCCAACTAGCGGGCGAGCAGTACTTC. Its translation is CASSRPGQGSQLAGEQYF.

This clonotype was counted a few times. This chain joins TRBV28 and TRBJ1-2; perhaps TRBD1 as D (5 bases). Germline V lookup: CDR1 MDHEN, CDR2 SYDVKM. The CDR3 loop spans 13 amino acids. The germline V and J ends were trimmed by 8 bases and 5 bases, with 15 bases remaining between them. The CDR3 bases are TGTGCCAGCTCCCAGAGGCAGGGATATGGCTACACCTTC. Its protein product is CASSQRQGYGYTF.

This sequence joins TRBV18 and TRBJ2-5; TRBD2 agrees at 11 bases. The CDR3 spans 20 residues. From germline, CDR1 is KGHSH and CDR2 LQKENI. V was clipped by 2 bases and J by 0 bases; unmatched bases: 14. CDR3 protein: CASSPKQGLAGGTYQETQYF. The CDR3 DNA reads as TGTGCCAGCTCACCAAAACAGGGTCTAGCGGGAGGCACCTACCAAGAGACCCAGTACTTC.

The chain links TRBV7-2 to TRBJ2-3; TRBD2 matches at 7 bases. The junction had 10 bases not matched to a gene; V was cut back by 2 bases and J by 2 bases. The germline CDR1 and CDR2 sequences are SGHTA and FQGNSA. There are 17 residues in the CDR3. CDR3 coding DNA: TGTGCCAGCAGCTTATCCGAGGCGGGAGTGAACACAGATACGCAGTATTTT. Its translation: CASSLSEAGVNTDTQYF.

The rearrangement joins TRBV6-5 to TRBJ1-5, with 10 bases lining up with TRBD1. There are 15 residues in the CDR3. The trim removed 5 bases at V and 4 bases at J, leaving 5 bases unmatched. Germline V gene sequence: CDR1 MNHEY, CDR2 SVGAGI. CDR3 residues: CASSPDRGENQPQHF. The CDR3 coding sequence is TGTGCCAGCAGTCCGGACAGGGGGGAAAATCAGCCCCAGCATTTT.

The rearrangement joins TRBV2 to TRBJ2-1, with D perhaps matching TRBD2 (6 bases). The CDR3 spans 13 residues. CDR1 is SNHLY and CDR2 is FYNNEI in the germline V gene. V was pared by 4 bases and J by 3 bases, with 7 bases between. This CDR3 is CASSGEDYNEQFF. As DNA, the CDR3 is TGTGCCAGCAGTGGGGAGGACTACAATGAGCAGTTCTTC.

This chain joins TRBV29-1 and TRBJ2-5; 8 nucleotides agree with TRBD1. Near its end, the DNA agrees better with TRBJ2-7, so the J call may be wrong. The CDR3 has 12 residues. Germline CDR1 reads SQVTM; CDR2 reads ANQGSEA. The CDR3 region is CSVNGQGGEQYF. CDR3 in DNA: TGCAGCGTTAATGGACAGGGAGGCGAGCAGTACTTC.

V and J are TRBV24-1 and TRBJ2-5; TRBD2 matches 8 bases. This CDR3 comprises 16 residues. Germline trimming cut 4 bases from V and 11 bases from J; bases unmatched to any gene: 17. Germline V lookup: CDR1 KGHDR, CDR2 SFDVKD. The CDR3 DNA reads TGTGCCACCAGTGAAACTAGCGGCATCAAACACAATGAGCAGTACTTC. This sequence encodes CATSETSGIKHNEQYF.

This rearrangement joins TRBV2 to TRBJ1-6; 8 bases are shared with TRBD1. The CDR3 is 14 amino acids. Germline-derived CDR1 and CDR2 are SNHLY and FYNNEI. The V and J ends lost 6 bases and 10 bases, in that order; junction bases with no gene match: 8. Here the CDR3 reads CASSYDRGESPLHF. The DNA for the CDR3 is TGTGCCAGCAGCTACGACAGGGGAGAGTCACCCCTCCACTTT.

The CDR3 region is CASSLVVTSYTGELFF. The CDR3 DNA is TGCGCCAGCAGCTTGGTGGTCACCTCCTACACCGGGGAGCTGTTTTTT. This chain connects TRBV5-1 to TRBJ2-2; D call uncertain. The CDR3 sequence is 16 residues long. The germline CDR1 and CDR2 sequences are SGHRS and YFSETQ. Trimming cost V 0 bases and J 3 bases, with 12 bases left between them.

This clonotype appeared a few times. V gene TRBV4-2 combines with J gene TRBJ2-7; 7 nucleotides line up with TRBD1. Per the germline V gene, CDR1 is LGHNA and CDR2 is YNFKEQ. There are 14 residues in the CDR3. The V segment lost 5 bases and the J segment 3 bases; nucleotides outside the gene matches: 7. CDR3 loop: CASSSRDRLYEQYF. CDR3 in DNA: TGTGCCAGCAGCAGCCGGGACAGACTCTACGAGCAGTACTTC.

V usage is TRBV7-2 and J usage is TRBJ2-1, with 9 bases lining up with TRBD2. Germline CDR1 is SGHTA and CDR2 is FQGNSA. The CDR3 has 16 amino acids. V shed 5 bases, J shed 1 base, and the junction held 6 bases outside the gene matches. The CDR3 DNA is TGTGCCAGCAGCACCCAGACTAGCGGATCCTACAATGAGCAGTTCTTC. Residues: CASSTQTSGSYNEQFF.

Note on this clonotype: A read error may explain this, as a much larger clone is one base away. The chain employs TRBV12-3 or TRBV12-4 and TRBJ1-2, with D perhaps matching TRBD1 (6 bases). The CDR3 contains 13 residues. Trimming removed 5 bases at V and 4 bases at J, with 11 bases between. DNA of the CDR3: TGTGCCAGCAGTAACAGGGAGGCCTATGGCTACACCTTC. It translates to CASSNREAYGYTF.

This chain joins TRBV7-9 and TRBJ1-2, with TRBD1 identical over 7 bases. This CDR3 has 16 amino acids. CDR1 is SEHNR, CDR2 FQNEAQ, per germline (reference sequence). The junction had 17 bases not matched to a gene; V was cut back by 8 bases and J by 5 bases. The DNA for the CDR3 is TGTGCCAGCGGCCCTCGGGACAGAGGGATGGGATATGGCTACACCTTC. Residues: CASGPRDRGMGYGYTF.

This clonotype was counted between two and nine times. V usage is TRBV29-1 and J usage is TRBJ2-3; D is tentatively TRBD1 or TRBD2 (5 bases each). CDR3 size: 15 residues. V was clipped by 0 bases and J by 6 bases, with 16 bases between them. CDR1 SQVTM and CDR2 ANQGSEA come from the germline V gene. This chain's CDR3 is CSVEDSARGFDTQYF. CDR3 nucleotide sequence: TGCAGCGTTGAAGATAGTGCGAGGGGATTTGATACGCAGTATTTT.

J is TRBJ1-2 and V is TRBV3-1, with TRBD1 matching 12 bases. This CDR3 has 14 amino acids. Germline V CDR1 and CDR2: LGHDT, YNNKEL (reference sequence). With 5 bases clipped from V and 8 bases from J, the junction kept 6 bases outside the gene matches. CDR3 loop: CASSFGTGGSGYTF. In DNA form, the CDR3 reads TGTGCCAGCAGCTTCGGGACAGGGGGCAGCGGCTACACCTTC.

The chain combines TRBV2 with TRBJ2-7; 13 positions agree with TRBD2. The CDR3 loop spans 18 amino acids. J was trimmed by 1 base and V by 6 bases; bases with no gene match: 12. CDR1 is SNHLY, CDR2 FYNNEI, per germline. This CDR3 reads CASSSLAGGPIRSYEQYF. DNA of the CDR3: TGTGCCAGCAGCTCACTAGCGGGAGGGCCGATTAGGTCCTACGAGCAGTACTTC.

This clonotype turned up a few times. The chain combines TRBV10-3 with TRBJ2-1; weak D call: TRBD2 (5 bases). This CDR3 is 17 amino acids long. With 5 bases removed from V and 7 bases from J, the gap between germline ends came to 24 bases. Germline CDR1 is ENHRY and CDR2 is SYGVKD. CDR3 region: CAISPLPTVLAQNEQFF. The CDR3 DNA reads as TGTGCCATCAGTCCCTTACCCACGGTCCTAGCCCAAAATGAGCAGTTCTTC.

This chain uses TRBV25-1 with TRBJ2-1; D is ambiguous. The CDR3 sequence is 13 residues long. Trimming pared 3 bases from V and 9 bases from J, leaving 12 bases between. CDR1 is MGHDK, CDR2 SYGVNS, per germline. CDR3 in amino acids: CASSEAGWGEQFF. In nucleotides, the CDR3 is TGTGCCAGCAGTGAGGCCGGATGGGGTGAGCAGTTCTTC. The variable domain in full, with the rest retrieved from reference TRBV25-1 and TRBJ2-1, is EADIYQTPRYLVIGTGKKITLECSQTMGHDKMYWYQQDPGMELHLIHYSYGVNSTEKGDLSSESTVSRIRTEHFPLTLESARPSHTSQYLCASSEAGWGEQFFGPGTRLTVL.

This clonotype was detected only a few times. The gene calls are TRBV28 and TRBJ2-5; D possibly corresponds to TRBD2 (6 bases). V shed 3 bases and J shed 7 bases, with 21 bases lying between them. Germline lookup yields CDR1 MDHEN and CDR2 SYDVKM. The CDR3 spans 16 residues. The CDR3 region has the DNA TGTGCCAGCAGTTTTCATACGGAACTAGCCATGGGGACCCAGTACTTC. Its protein is CASSFHTELAMGTQYF.

J is TRBJ2-7 and V is TRBV20-1, with 10 bases matching TRBD2. With 2 bases clipped from V and 3 bases from J, the junction kept 4 bases outside the gene matches. This CDR3 region has 14 residues. Germline loops: CDR1 DFQATT, CDR2 SNEGSKA (reference sequence). The CDR3 loop is CSARSLAGDYEQYF. As DNA, the CDR3 is TGCAGTGCTAGAAGTCTAGCGGGAGACTACGAGCAGTACTTC.

This clonotype was detected only once. V and J are TRBV3-1 and TRBJ2-5, with a weak D call TRBD1 (7 bases). This CDR3 is built from 13 residues. Germline values: CDR1 LGHDT, CDR2 YNNKEL (reference sequence). Trimming removed 0 bases at V and 7 bases at J, with 9 bases between. This chain's CDR3 is CASSQDQGGTQYF. CDR3 in DNA: TGTGCCAGCAGCCAAGACCAGGGGGGGACCCAGTACTTC.

In this sample, this clonotype turned up a few times. This sequence joins TRBV9 and TRBJ2-7, with TRBD2 as a possible D gene (6 bases). V shed 0 bases and J shed 7 bases, with 8 bases lying between them. Germline loops: CDR1 SGDLS, CDR2 YYNGEE. The CDR3 sequence is 12 residues long. The CDR3 bases are TGTGCCAGCAGCGTAGGGGGGGATGAGCAGTACTTC. Its protein product is CASSVGGDEQYF.